This TCR beta chain derives from a study of Graves' ophthalmopathy and Graves' hyperthyroidism. At the level of the study: Sampling took place at initial diagnosis, with peripheral blood obtained before any treatment. Findings and limits, study-wide: Blood also held most thyroid clonotypes expanded above 0.001 frequency. Ophthalmopathy versus stable hyperthyroidism: 13-signature model gave under 90% sensitivity, 81.08% specificity.

A word on this clonotype: Its target is unknown.

After removal of 5 bases from V and 3 bases from J, the junction contained 11 bases not matched to a gene. From germline, CDR1 is SEHNR and CDR2 FQNEAQ (reference sequence). The CDR3 has 16 amino acids. RNA served as the template for amplifying TCR beta CDR3 regions. Scientists carried out first-round RT-PCR using HTBI primers and then a second-round multiplex PCR. TCRdb re-derived calls from the multiplex PCR reads in MiXCR, one entry per CDR3 protein. This table has about 740,000 distinct CDR3 sequences, roughly two fifths appearing once. This clonotype was sampled from an adult man with Graves' ophthalmopathy. This sequence joins TRBV7-9 and TRBJ2-5, with 8 bases fitting TRBD1. Sequencing was done on a sample of peripheral blood. The CDR3 region has the DNA TGTGCCAGCAGCCGTCCCCGCGGACAGGGAAAAGAGACCCAGTACTTC. Its translation: CASSRPRGQGKETQYF.